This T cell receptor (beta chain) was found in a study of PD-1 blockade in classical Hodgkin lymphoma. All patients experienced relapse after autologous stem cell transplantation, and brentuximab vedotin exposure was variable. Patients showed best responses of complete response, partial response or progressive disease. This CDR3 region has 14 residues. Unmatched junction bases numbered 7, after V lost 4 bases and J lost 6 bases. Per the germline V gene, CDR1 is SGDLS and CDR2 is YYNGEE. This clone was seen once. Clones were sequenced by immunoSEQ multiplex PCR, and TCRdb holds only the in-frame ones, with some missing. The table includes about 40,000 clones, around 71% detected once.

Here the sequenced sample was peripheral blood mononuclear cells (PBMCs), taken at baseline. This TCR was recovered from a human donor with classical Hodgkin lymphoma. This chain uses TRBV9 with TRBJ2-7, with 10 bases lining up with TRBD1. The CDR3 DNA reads TGTGCCAGCAGCCTCGGGACAGGGGCCGGCGAGCAGTACTTC. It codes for CASSLGTGAGEQYF.